The 9 T cell receptor beta chains below come from one sample, sequenced in a study of blood T cell repertoires in COVID-19. TCRdb's copy holds only in-frame clones and misses some; the assay was immunoSEQ multiplex PCR. The table records about 230,000 clones, about 85% of them present only once. What was sequenced was peripheral blood. The source is a man between 35 and 55 years old with acute or convalescent COVID-19.

The chain combines TRBV10-3 with TRBJ2-7, with D perhaps matching TRBD1 (7 bases). With 2 bases removed from V and 1 base from J, the gap between germline ends came to 15 bases. Germline CDR1 ENHRY, CDR2 SYGVKD. The CDR3 covers 16 residues. CDR3 protein: CAISEGGTDLSYEQYF. The CDR3 region has the DNA TGTGCCATCAGTGAGGGGGGGACAGACCTTTCCTACGAGCAGTACTTC.

The chain joins TRBV4-3 to TRBJ1-4; D might be TRBD1 (5 bases). The V and J ends lost 0 bases and 8 bases respectively, with 13 bases between them. Germline V gives CDR1 LGHNA, CDR2 YSLEER. The CDR3 is 15 amino acids. The CDR3 protein is CASSQDSTAEEKLFF. CDR3 sequence (DNA): TGCGCCAGCAGCCAAGATTCGACAGCCGAAGAAAAACTGTTTTTT.

About this clone itself: The same CDR3 can be traced to other DNA sequences in this sample. The J gene is TRBJ1-1, the V gene TRBV12-3 or TRBV12-4; the D is unclear. Between the trimmed V and J ends, which lost 2 bases and 1 base, there was a span of 5 bases. CDR3 size: 13 residues. The CDR3 loop reads CASSLRGNTEAFF. The DNA of the CDR3 is TGTGCCAGCAGTTTAAGAGGGAACACTGAAGCTTTCTTT.

The gene calls are TRBV29-1 and TRBJ2-7, with a weak D call TRBD1 (6 bases). The germline V gene encodes CDR1 SQVTM and CDR2 ANQGSEA. V dropped 5 bases and J dropped 4 bases, with 15 bases sitting between them. The CDR3 is made up of 13 amino acids. CDR3 bases: TGCAGCGTTTCTAGGGACACTTCTTACGAGCAGTACTTC. Encoded protein: CSVSRDTSYEQYF.

The genes are TRBV9 and TRBJ2-5; the match to TRBD2 covers 15 bases. Germline V CDR1 and CDR2: SGDLS, YYNGEE. The CDR3 has 17 residues. Trimming removed 2 bases from V and 5 bases from J; junction bases left unmatched: 7. The CDR3 reads CASSVDGLAGGPETQYF. Written as DNA, the CDR3 is TGTGCCAGCAGCGTTGATGGACTAGCGGGGGGGCCGGAGACCCAGTACTTC. The complete variable domain, with remaining parts taken from reference TRBV9 and TRBJ2-5, reads DSGVTQTPKHLITATGQRVTLRCSPRSGDLSVYWYQQSLDQGLQFLIQYYNGEERAKGNILERFSAQQFPDLHSELNLSSLELGDSALYFCASSVDGLAGGPETQYFGPGTRLLVL.

This chain connects TRBV11-2 to TRBJ1-1, with D unresolved. The V and J ends lost 5 bases and 11 bases respectively, with 18 bases between them. This CDR3 region has 13 residues. Germline-derived CDR1 and CDR2 are SGHAT and FQNNGV. CDR3 sequence reads: CASSPMTWRNAFF. The CDR3 bases are TGTGCCAGCAGCCCGATGACTTGGAGAAACGCTTTCTTT.

The chain employs TRBV9 and TRBJ2-3; D uncertain. Trimming removed 0 bases at V and 10 bases at J, with 12 bases between. Germline V gene lookup returns CDR1 SGDLS and CDR2 YYNGEE. The CDR3 totals 13 residues. The CDR3 region has the DNA TGTGCCAGCAGCGTAGCCCCCGGCCAGGCGCAGTATTTT. Translation: CASSVAPGQAQYF.

V and J are TRBV7-2 and TRBJ1-1; 10 nucleotides line up with TRBD1. CDR3 size: 15 residues. With V trimmed by 5 bases and J by 3 bases, 6 bases remained unmatched. The germline CDR1 and CDR2 sequences are SGHTA and FQGNSA. CDR3 protein: CASSRDRGRDTEAFF. The CDR3 DNA follows: TGTGCCAGCAGCCGGGACAGGGGAAGGGACACTGAAGCTTTCTTT.

The CDR3 is CASNPGTGHEKLFF. The CDR3 DNA reads as TGTGCCAGCAACCCCGGGACAGGGCATGAAAAACTGTTTTTT. This chain joins TRBV7-9 and TRBJ1-4; 9 bases map to TRBD1. Trimming removed 7 bases from V and 6 bases from J; junction bases left unmatched: 6. Germline V lookup: CDR1 SEHNR, CDR2 FQNEAQ (reference sequence). CDR3 length equals 14 residues.